This T cell receptor beta chain originates from a study of blood T cell repertoires in COVID-19 (dated by TCRdb to about 2020). Study-wide context: Samples from collaborators originated in the United States, Italy and Spain and spanned both the acute and convalescent phases of COVID-19. The prospective study material was composed of cDNA or gDNA derived from T cells, B-cell-depleted T cells, or PBMCs. Subjects who had been exposed to COVID-19, were actively infected with it, or had recovered from it provided the deeply sampled blood TCRbeta repertoires that made up the dataset. The repertoires were made available in a free public database intended to serve as a resource for research on the immune response to SARS-CoV-2. Samples were obtained from the ongoing ImmuneRACE study (first 160 participants) and from about 1,300 subjects provided by 6 global collaborators. The sample metadata nearly always contained a de-identified subject ID, COVID-19 status, age in years and sex. HLA class I and class II types, where available, came from metadata supplied by the sample provider rather than from assay-based typing. Summary of the overall study and its limitations: The quantity of clinical and demographic metadata differed by source and by participant and was supplied without curation.

The CDR3 numbers 13 residues from cysteine through phenylalanine. Left in the record is the CDR3 DNA by itself, 39 bases read in frame from the first base. V is reduced by 8 bases and J by 0 bases, leaving a spacing of 8 bases between them. The germline V gene supplies CDR1 MDHEN and CDR2 SYDVKM. TCRbeta CDR3 regions were amplified from genomic DNA using the immunoSEQ Assay, a bias-controlled multiplex PCR. As for the authors' bioinformatics: The number of nucleated cells in each sample was estimated from the amplification of reference gene primers within the assay. To quantify the absolute abundance of each unique TCRbeta CDR3 rearrangement, sequence reads were collapsed and filtered. For each sample, productive Simpson clonality was calculated as the square root of Simpson's diversity index across productive rearrangements. Here the immuneACCESS table is served through TCRdb, limited to in-frame sequences with V and J called. Missing clones are a known gap in these copies; in checked studies unresolved V genes cover under half, and the rest lacks a known reason. That table gives V, J and clone size, and the DNA gave D and trimming. This sample gives under 150,000 clones in total; around 81% of them show up just once. The ten largest clones represent less than 5.5% of the sample.

To note about this clone: Its target antigen remains unknown. No quality values exist for individual bases; no much larger clone is one base distant.

Each collaborating institution followed its own protocols to collect whole blood in K2EDTA tubes. Collaborator samples were shipped for TCRbeta analysis as frozen whole blood, isolated PBMCs, or DNA extracted from either sample type. The receptor chain draws on TRBV28 and TRBJ1-5; no D gene call is confident. The sequencing sample was made of peripheral blood. The clonotype was recovered from a woman between 45 and 60 years old with acute or convalescent COVID-19. The CDR3 region: CASGLGSNQPQHF. The DNA sequence is TGTGCCAGCGGGCTTGGTAGCAATCAGCCCCAGCATTTT.